One sample yielded the 17 T cell receptor beta chains listed below, sequenced in a study of radiation and T cells in renal cell carcinoma. Some clones are missing from TCRdb's copy, which holds only in-frame ones; the method was immunoSEQ multiplex PCR. The sample comprises under 20,000 clones, around two thirds of which are singletons, and around 12% rests with the top ten. Treatment reported: 15 Gy SBRT to primary tumor, nephrectomy 4 weeks later. This material consisted of tumor tissue, taken from a patient whose treatment included radiotherapy and nephrectomy. The receptors originated from a woman aged 70-85 years with renal cell carcinoma.

The V and J genes are TRBV5-6 and TRBJ1-2, with 8 bases fitting TRBD1. The germline CDR1 and CDR2 sequences are SGHDT and YYEEEE. This CDR3 region has 14 residues. V lost 3 bases, J lost 5 bases, and 6 bases stayed unmatched. This CDR3 reads CASSSQGAWYGYTF. For the CDR3, the DNA is TGTGCCAGCAGCTCTCAGGGGGCTTGGTATGGCTACACCTTC.

The chain employs TRBV5-6 and TRBJ1-2, with D possibly TRBD1 on 6 matching bases. CDR3 length: 14 residues. Germline V CDR1 and CDR2: SGHDT, YYEEEE. V shed 0 bases and J shed 3 bases, with 9 bases lying between them. CDR3: CASSLGTVDYGYTF. Written as DNA, the CDR3 is TGTGCCAGCAGCTTGGGGACAGTGGACTATGGCTACACCTTC.

The rearrangement links TRBV28 to TRBJ2-6; D remains ambiguous. Germline V gene sequence: CDR1 MDHEN, CDR2 SYDVKM. The CDR3 consists of 13 residues. Trimming left V 1 base short and J 2 bases short, with 0 bases between. The CDR3 DNA follows: TGTGCCAGCAGTTTATCTGGGGCCAACGTCCTGACTTTC. Protein product: CASSLSGANVLTF. Filled out from reference TRBV28 and TRBJ2-6, the complete variable domain reads DVKVTQSSRYLVKRTGEKVFLECVQDMDHENMFWYRQDPGLGLRLIYFSYDVKMKEKGDIPEGYSVSREKKERFSLILESASTNQTSMYLCASSLSGANVLTFGAGSRLTVL.

This clone rates as medium-sized. This chain connects TRBV29-1 to TRBJ2-3; the D is unclear. This CDR3 has 13 amino acids. Looked up from germline, CDR1 is SQVTM and CDR2 is ANQGSEA. V lost 0 bases to trimming and J lost 3 bases, with 7 bases between them. Here the CDR3 reads CSVEEGSTDTQYF. The CDR3 coding sequence is TGCAGCGTTGAAGAGGGCAGTACAGATACGCAGTATTTT.

The chain recombines TRBV28 with TRBJ1-6, with D unresolved. Between the trimmed V and J ends, which lost 3 bases and 3 bases, there was a span of 6 bases. CDR3 length: 14 amino acids. Looked up from germline, CDR1 is MDHEN and CDR2 is SYDVKM. The CDR3 bases are TGTGCCAGCAGTTTGGAGATCTATAATTCACCCCTCCACTTT. It translates to CASSLEIYNSPLHF.

This chain joins TRBV5-6 and TRBJ2-2; the D gene is possibly TRBD1 (6 bases). This CDR3 is built from 14 residues. V lost 2 bases and J lost 4, with 9 bases in between. Germline lookup yields CDR1 SGHDT and CDR2 YYEEEE. CDR3 residues: CASSLQGSTGELFF. The CDR3 DNA follows: TGTGCCAGCAGCTTACAGGGTAGCACCGGGGAGCTGTTTTTT.

This clone is medium-sized in the sample. The chain combines TRBV27 with TRBJ1-3, with D possibly matching TRBD1 (5 bases). Trimming left V 5 bases short and J 4 bases short, with 12 bases between. Germline V gene sequence: CDR1 MNHEY, CDR2 SMNVEV (reference sequence). The CDR3 consists of 14 residues. The CDR3: CASSVTGSGNTIYF. CDR3 in DNA: TGTGCCAGCAGTGTAACAGGATCGGGAAACACCATATATTTT.

The chain has TRBV6-1 and TRBJ2-7; 7 bases fit TRBD1. V lost 2 bases to trimming and J lost 6 bases; unmatched junction nucleotides: 16. Germline CDR1 reads MNHNS; CDR2 reads SASEGT. The CDR3 runs to 17 residues. The CDR3 region has the DNA TGTGCCAGCAGTGAACTCCCGCCGGGACAGCTGCCAGCCGAGCAGTACTTC. It yields the protein CASSELPPGQLPAEQYF.

This clone was seen only a few times. The chain carries TRBV19 and TRBJ1-1; the D gene is possibly TRBD1 (5 bases). Trimming shortened V by 8 bases and J by 0 bases, and 13 bases separated the two germline ends. CDR3 length: 14 residues. CDR1 and CDR2 (germline): LNHDA, SQIVND (reference sequence). CDR3 amino acids: CASAEGRLNTEAFF. The DNA of the CDR3 is TGTGCCAGTGCAGAGGGACGGTTGAACACTGAAGCTTTCTTT.

The chain links TRBV29-1 to TRBJ2-7; D is perhaps TRBD2 (6 bases). CDR3 length: 15 residues. The V gene's germline CDR1 is SQVTM and CDR2 ANQGSEA. V lost 7 bases and J lost 1, with 20 bases in between. The CDR3 sequence is CSAGEWRGGSYEQYF. The CDR3 DNA reads TGCAGCGCCGGCGAGTGGCGCGGAGGGTCCTACGAGCAGTACTTC.

This clone was seen a handful of times. The rearrangement links TRBV5-4 to TRBJ1-1; no clear D gene. With 4 bases removed from V and 1 base from J, the gap between germline ends came to 11 bases. CDR1 is SGHNT, CDR2 YYREEE, per germline (reference sequence). There are 14 residues in the CDR3. The CDR3 nucleotides read TGTGCCAGCAGCATTCCGATGGCGAACACTGAAGCTTTCTTT. This translates into CASSIPMANTEAFF.

This chain links TRBV7-2 with TRBJ1-6, with D possibly TRBD1 on 5 matching bases. The V gene lost 5 bases and the J gene lost 6 bases, with 14 bases spanning the gap. The CDR3 sequence is 15 residues long. Germline V gene sequence: CDR1 SGHTA, CDR2 FQGNSA. CDR3 in amino acids: CASSPQGGSNSPLHF. For the CDR3, the DNA is TGTGCCAGCAGCCCCCAGGGAGGGAGTAATTCACCCCTCCACTTT.

The J gene is TRBJ1-2, the V gene TRBV7-2, with a tentative D call TRBD1 (6 bases). Germline V gives CDR1 SGHTA, CDR2 FQGNSA. The V and J ends lost 1 base and 4 bases respectively, with 10 bases between them. This CDR3 comprises 14 residues. The CDR3 reads CASSLDPDSYGYTF. The CDR3 DNA is TGTGCCAGCAGCTTAGACCCGGACAGCTATGGCTACACCTTC.

This clone has a single count. A junction end diverges from the germline sequence, so it may reflect a read error. The V and J genes are TRBV7-2 and TRBJ1-3; TRBD1 aligns across 7 bases. The length of the CDR3 is 13 residues. The germline gives CDR1 SGHTA, CDR2 FQGNSA. CDR3 bases: TGTGCTAGCAGCTTCGGAGGGGGCCACACCATATATTTT. Its protein is CASSFGGGHTIYF.

By sample share, this clone is medium-sized. The rearrangement uses TRBV28 and TRBJ1-1; 9 bases align to TRBD1. The CDR3 consists of 14 residues. V shed 5 bases and J 9 bases; nucleotides not matched to a gene: 10. Germline CDR1 is MDHEN and CDR2 is SYDVKM. The CDR3 nucleotides read TGTGCCAGCAGTGCCAACAACTACAGGGGGCAAGCTTTCTTT. It translates to CASSANNYRGQAFF.

This rearrangement joins TRBV4-2 to TRBJ2-7; D is undetermined. CDR3 length: 15 amino acids. Trimming removed 0 bases at V and 6 bases at J, with 15 bases between. CDR1 and CDR2 from the germline V gene are LGHNA and YNFKEQ. The CDR3 nucleotides read TGTGCCAGCAGCCAAGAATTCCAGGCCGTCCGCGAGCAGTACTTC. Residues: CASSQEFQAVREQYF.

This clone occurred a few times. The chain combines TRBV19 with TRBJ1-2; no firm D call. Trimming removed 7 bases from V and 3 bases from J, with 9 bases in between. Germline V CDR1 and CDR2: LNHDA, SQIVND (reference sequence). This CDR3 has 12 amino acids. CDR3 DNA sequence: TGTGCCAGTACCAGGACGGACTATGGCTACACCTTC. It encodes CASTRTDYGYTF.